The 28 T cell receptor beta chains listed next were all sequenced from one sample in a study of graft-versus-host responses after intestinal transplantation. Clones were read by immunoSEQ multiplex PCR, and TCRdb kept only the in-frame ones, dropping some. The repertoire includes 73,000 or so clones, roughly 89% of them detected once, and roughly 3.9% sits in the top ten. Antigens for these TCRs are unknown. Material: unstimulated CD8+ T cells sorted from spleen or lymph node cells, obtained before transplant. The source is a human donor who was the organ donor for an intestinal transplant.

V usage is TRBV28 and J usage is TRBJ1-5; TRBD1 agrees at 7 bases. The junction had 9 bases not matched to a gene; V was cut back by 3 bases and J by 7 bases. Germline CDR1 is MDHEN and CDR2 is SYDVKM. This CDR3 comprises 15 residues. Here the CDR3 reads CASSLPLTGEQPQHF. For the CDR3, the DNA is TGTGCCAGCAGTTTGCCTCTAACAGGGGAACAGCCCCAGCATTTT. The full variable domain, in which reference TRBV28 and TRBJ1-5 provide the parts outside the CDR3, is DVKVTQSSRYLVKRTGEKVFLECVQDMDHENMFWYRQDPGLGLRLIYFSYDVKMKEKGDIPEGYSVSREKKERFSLILESASTNQTSMYLCASSLPLTGEQPQHFGDGTRLSIL.

This clone was seen just once. The chain is built from TRBV11-2 and TRBJ2-3, with D possibly being TRBD1 (7 bases). V gave up 5 bases and J gave up 3 bases, with 15 bases separating them. The CDR3 totals 15 residues. CDR1 is SGHAT and CDR2 is FQNNGV in the germline V gene. The CDR3 loop is CASSTQEGATDTQYF. CDR3 sequence (DNA): TGTGCCAGCAGCACGCAGGAGGGGGCGACAGATACGCAGTATTTT.

The chain employs TRBV29-1 and TRBJ1-1; D is ambiguous. This CDR3 comprises 13 residues. The germline V and J ends were trimmed by 0 bases and 4 bases, with 9 bases remaining between them. Germline V gene sequence: CDR1 SQVTM, CDR2 ANQGSEA. CDR3 sequence: CSVEEVGRTEAFF. The CDR3 DNA is TGCAGCGTTGAAGAGGTGGGCCGCACTGAAGCTTTCTTT.

The chain uses TRBV2 and TRBJ1-6; D is ambiguous. Trimming took 10 bases from V and 7 from J, leaving 14 bases between them. Per the germline V gene, CDR1 is SNHLY and CDR2 is FYNNEI. The length of the CDR3 is 13 residues. The CDR3 sequence is CATPTRQNSPLHF. The CDR3 nucleotides are TGTGCCACCCCAACCAGACAAAATTCACCCCTCCACTTT.

J is TRBJ1-1 and V is TRBV7-8, with unresolved D. Germline CDR1 is SGHVS and CDR2 is FQNEAQ. The CDR3 sequence is 10 residues long. With 7 bases removed from V and 6 bases from J, the gap between germline ends came to 6 bases. The CDR3 sequence is CASKRAEAFF. CDR3 DNA: TGTGCCAGCAAACGGGCTGAAGCTTTCTTT.

This clone is labeled medium-sized. The V and J genes are TRBV2 and TRBJ1-4; TRBD1 agrees at 7 bases. Germline CDR1 and CDR2: SNHLY and FYNNEI. The CDR3 consists of 18 residues. The J segment lost 8 bases and the V segment lost 5 bases, leaving 20 bases of the junction unmatched. Written as DNA, the CDR3 is TGTGCCAGCAGTTTTCCGACAGGGCTAAGAGGTGGAATCGAAAAACTGTTTTTT. This sequence encodes CASSFPTGLRGGIEKLFF.

This chain links TRBV28 with TRBJ2-7; D is unresolved. The V end was cut by 6 bases, the J end by 4 bases, with 13 bases between. The CDR3 covers 13 residues. Germline CDR1 and CDR2: MDHEN and SYDVKM. The CDR3, as DNA: TGTGCCAGCAGGGAGAGTTACGAGTACGAGCAGTACGTC. Protein sequence: CASRESYEYEQYV.

V is TRBV23-1 and J is TRBJ2-7; weak D call: TRBD2 (6 bases). TRBV23-1 is an ORF, with its function uncertain. This CDR3 has 13 residues. Trimming took off 0 bases at V and 7 bases at J, with 10 bases between the two ends. The CDR3: CASSQSPGVEQYV. In DNA form, the CDR3 reads TGCGCCAGCAGTCAATCGCCGGGGGTTGAGCAGTACGTC.

V is TRBV2 and J is TRBJ2-1; TRBD1 matches at 7 bases. The CDR3 totals 10 residues. V gave up 7 bases and J gave up 10 bases; unmatched junction bases: 1. Germline V lookup: CDR1 SNHLY, CDR2 FYNNEI. The CDR3 here is CASMGQEQFF. CDR3 nucleotides: TGTGCCAGCATGGGACAGGAGCAGTTCTTC.

The chain uses TRBV4-2 and TRBJ1-5, with unresolved D. Trimming shortened V by 0 bases and J by 5 bases, and 14 bases separated the two germline ends. This CDR3 spans 16 amino acids. Looked up from germline, CDR1 is LGHNA and CDR2 is YNFKEQ. The CDR3 here is CASSQEVFEGYQPQHF. The DNA for the CDR3 is TGTGCCAGCAGCCAAGAGGTGTTCGAGGGTTATCAGCCCCAGCATTTT.

The rearrangement joins TRBV28 to TRBJ1-5, with 8 bases lining up with TRBD1. The CDR3 loop spans 14 amino acids. The germline gives CDR1 MDHEN, CDR2 SYDVKM. V lost 6 bases and J lost 6; bases outside the gene matches: 7. For the CDR3, the DNA is TGTGCCAGCAGACCGACAGGGGTTGGTCAGCCCCAGCATTTT. Residues: CASRPTGVGQPQHF.

CDR3 amino acids: CASSQDWYSGTGTDTQYF. CDR3 bases: TGTGCCAGCAGCCAAGATTGGTATTCCGGGACAGGGACCGATACGCAGTATTTT. This chain connects TRBV14 to TRBJ2-3; 9 nucleotides line up with TRBD1. The CDR3 contains 18 residues. V dropped 0 bases and J dropped 6; count of bases not matched to a gene: 13. Germline V gene lookup returns CDR1 SGHDN and CDR2 FVKESK.

The chain has TRBV5-5 and TRBJ1-6, with a possible D match to TRBD1 (6 bases). Germline assignment: CDR1 SGHKS and CDR2 YYEKEE (reference sequence). This CDR3 is built from 14 residues. Deletions cut 6 bases from V and 10 bases from J, with 17 bases between. CDR3 loop: CASIPKQGRSPLHF. The CDR3 DNA reads TGTGCCAGCATCCCCAAACAGGGAAGGTCACCCCTCCACTTT.

The chain links TRBV7-2 to TRBJ1-6; D gene uncertain. The V gene lost 2 bases and the J gene lost 14 bases, with 13 bases spanning the gap. Germline V gene lookup returns CDR1 SGHTA and CDR2 FQGNSA. This CDR3 contains 13 residues. CDR3 amino acids: CASSLTIFQSLHF. The CDR3 nucleotides are TGTGCCAGCAGCTTAACGATCTTTCAGTCCCTCCACTTT.

V and J are TRBV7-6 and TRBJ1-1; D gene uncertain. Germline CDR1 SGHVS, CDR2 FNYEAQ. V dropped 2 bases and J dropped 3 bases, with 10 bases sitting between them. The CDR3 runs 14 residues. CDR3 sequence reads: CASSLHGEDTEAFF. In nucleotides, the CDR3 is TGTGCCAGCAGCTTACACGGGGAGGACACTGAAGCTTTCTTT.

This chain connects TRBV5-6 to TRBJ2-3, with D uncertain. V lost 0 bases and J 4 bases, leaving 6 bases between the germline ends. Germline lookup yields CDR1 SGHDT and CDR2 YYEEEE. CDR3 size: 13 residues. CDR3 sequence (DNA): TGTGCCAGCAGCTTGGGTACACCAGATACGCAGTATTTT. Protein sequence: CASSLGTPDTQYF.

The chain recombines TRBV13 with TRBJ2-7; TRBD1 matches 7 bases. CDR3 length: 15 residues. Per germline, CDR1 PRHDT and CDR2 FYEKMQ (reference sequence). With V trimmed by 4 bases and J by 5 bases, 11 bases remained unmatched. CDR3: CASSYRADRVHEQYV. For the CDR3, the DNA is TGTGCCAGCAGCTACCGCGCCGACAGGGTGCACGAGCAGTACGTC.

J is TRBJ1-1 and V is TRBV29-1, with no clear D. This CDR3 is 17 amino acids long. Per germline, CDR1 SQVTM and CDR2 ANQGSEA. The germline V and J ends were trimmed by 1 base and 0 bases, with 18 bases remaining between them. CDR3 coding DNA: TGCAGCGTTGAAGGTAGAGGGCGAGGAGCTTTGAACACTGAAGCTTTCTTT. As protein: CSVEGRGRGALNTEAFF.

This clone was seen only once. The rearrangement joins TRBV7-9 to TRBJ2-7; D ambiguous. CDR3 length equals 13 residues. Germline lookup yields CDR1 SEHNR and CDR2 FQNEAQ (reference sequence). V lost 1 base and J 7 bases, leaving 11 bases between the germline ends. This CDR3 is CASSLGPREEQYV. The CDR3 DNA reads TGTGCCAGCAGCTTAGGCCCTCGTGAGGAGCAGTACGTC.

The genes are TRBV4-1 and TRBJ1-2; 7 bases align to TRBD1. The V gene end was trimmed by 2 bases and the J gene end by 0 bases; junction bases not matched to a gene: 3. The CDR3 is 15 amino acids. CDR1 and CDR2 from the germline V gene are MGHRA and YSYEKL. In DNA, the CDR3 is TGCGCCAGCAGCCAACGACAGGGTGCTAACTATGGCTACACCTTC. Translating it yields CASSQRQGANYGYTF.

This clone came up a few times. J is TRBJ2-3 and V is TRBV27; 7 bases are shared with TRBD2. The CDR3 is made up of 16 amino acids. The trim removed 6 bases at V and 0 bases at J, leaving 9 bases unmatched. Germline-derived CDR1 and CDR2 are MNHEY and SMNVEV (reference sequence). The CDR3 region has the DNA TGTGCCAGCAGCCGCTCTTGGGGGGGGAGCACAGATACGCAGTATTTT. This encodes CASSRSWGGSTDTQYF.

This sequence joins TRBV19 and TRBJ2-5; 7 bases align to TRBD1. The V gene's germline CDR1 is LNHDA and CDR2 SQIVND (reference sequence). This CDR3 comprises 13 residues. Trimming removed 11 bases from V and 2 bases from J; junction bases left unmatched: 8. The CDR3 nucleotides are TGTGCCGCCGGGGCAGGGGGTCAAGAGACCCAGTACTTC. Its translation: CAAGAGGQETQYF.

This sequence joins TRBV10-2 and TRBJ2-5; possible D gene TRBD2, 6 bases. V gave up 8 bases and J gave up 2 bases, with 9 bases separating them. The CDR3 totals 12 residues. CDR1 and CDR2 (germline): WSHSY, SAAADI. CDR3 coding DNA: TGCGCCAGCTGGGGGGAGCAAGAGACCCAGTACTTC. Amino acids: CASWGEQETQYF.

The J gene is TRBJ2-3, the V gene TRBV19, with 9 bases matching TRBD2. After removal of 3 bases from V and 3 bases from J, the junction contained 4 bases not matched to a gene. CDR1 and CDR2 (germline): LNHDA, SQIVND (reference sequence). The length of the CDR3 is 15 residues. The CDR3 nucleotides are TGTGCCAGTAGTATCCTAGCGGGGATGACAGATACGCAGTATTTT. This encodes CASSILAGMTDTQYF. Full variable domain (remainder filled in from reference TRBV19 and TRBJ2-3): DGGITQSPKYLFRKEGQNVTLSCEQNLNHDAMYWYRQDPGQGLRLIYYSQIVNDFQKGDIAEGYSVSREKKESFPLTVTSAQKNPTAFYLCASSILAGMTDTQYFGPGTRLTVL.

The rearrangement links TRBV7-9 to TRBJ2-1; unclear D gene. Germline lookup yields CDR1 SEHNR and CDR2 FQNEAQ (reference sequence). The CDR3 consists of 10 residues. Trimming took 3 bases from V and 9 from J, leaving 3 bases between them. The CDR3 spells CASSFSEQFF. In DNA, the CDR3 is TGTGCCAGCAGCTTCAGTGAGCAGTTCTTC.

The chain carries TRBV11-2 and TRBJ2-1; D unresolved. The V gene lost 2 bases and the J gene lost 10 bases, with 3 bases spanning the gap. Germline V gives CDR1 SGHAT, CDR2 FQNNGV. The length of the CDR3 is 10 residues. The CDR3 nucleotides are TGTGCCAGCAGCTTACGGGAGCAGTTCTTC. It is translated as CASSLREQFF.

The chain links TRBV6-5 to TRBJ2-7; 8 positions match TRBD1. CDR3 size: 14 residues. Germline V CDR1 and CDR2: MNHEY, SVGAGI. V shed 4 bases and J 7 bases; nucleotides not matched to a gene: 9. CDR3 protein: CASSSLSTGEEQYV. Here the CDR3 DNA reads TGTGCCAGCAGTTCCCTTTCGACAGGGGAAGAGCAGTACGTC.

V is TRBV5-4 and J is TRBJ2-7; 11 positions match TRBD1. The CDR3 extends over 14 amino acids. J was trimmed by 3 bases and V by 4 bases; bases with no gene match: 3. Germline CDR1 SGHNT, CDR2 YYREEE (reference sequence). The CDR3 is CASSVDRGLYEQYV. For the CDR3, the DNA is TGTGCCAGCAGCGTGGACAGGGGGCTCTACGAGCAGTACGTC.